This T cell receptor (beta chain) was profiled in a study of neoadjuvant anti-PD-1 for oral cavity cancer. In this sample, this clone turned up a few times. Its target is not known. The time point is: after neoadjuvant nivolumab, at surgical resection. PBMCs were not maintained or expanded in culture before analysis. This CDR3 contains 14 residues. V shed 4 bases and J shed 2 bases, with 12 bases lying between them. Germline loops: CDR1 SGHNT, CDR2 YYREEE (reference sequence). The study's findings and limits: TCR analyses covered only a few patients per response group.

The table came from immunoSEQ multiplex PCR; TCRdb's copy has only in-frame clones and leaves some out. Here the sample spans 7,000 to 8,000 clones, 67% being singletons. The TCR comes from a person aged 35 to 85 with oral cavity squamous cell carcinoma. V and J are TRBV5-4 and TRBJ1-2; no definite D call. The sequencing used PBMCs, collected after nivolumab (anti-PD-1) treatment. The CDR3, as DNA: TGTGCCAGCAGCAATCTCTACCGCAACTATGGCTACACCTTC. It encodes CASSNLYRNYGYTF.